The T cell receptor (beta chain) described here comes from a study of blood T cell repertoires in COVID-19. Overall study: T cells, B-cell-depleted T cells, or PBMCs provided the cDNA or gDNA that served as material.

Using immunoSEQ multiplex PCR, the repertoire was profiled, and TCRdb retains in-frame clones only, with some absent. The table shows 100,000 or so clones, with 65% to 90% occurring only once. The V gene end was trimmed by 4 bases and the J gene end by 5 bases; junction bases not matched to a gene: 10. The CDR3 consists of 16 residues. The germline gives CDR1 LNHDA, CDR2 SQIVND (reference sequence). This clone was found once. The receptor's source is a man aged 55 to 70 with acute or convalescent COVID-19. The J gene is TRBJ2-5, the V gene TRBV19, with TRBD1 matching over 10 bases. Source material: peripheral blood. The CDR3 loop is CASSNRRTGGDETQYF. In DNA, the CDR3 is TGTGCCAGTAGTAACCGCAGGACAGGGGGTGATGAGACCCAGTACTTC.